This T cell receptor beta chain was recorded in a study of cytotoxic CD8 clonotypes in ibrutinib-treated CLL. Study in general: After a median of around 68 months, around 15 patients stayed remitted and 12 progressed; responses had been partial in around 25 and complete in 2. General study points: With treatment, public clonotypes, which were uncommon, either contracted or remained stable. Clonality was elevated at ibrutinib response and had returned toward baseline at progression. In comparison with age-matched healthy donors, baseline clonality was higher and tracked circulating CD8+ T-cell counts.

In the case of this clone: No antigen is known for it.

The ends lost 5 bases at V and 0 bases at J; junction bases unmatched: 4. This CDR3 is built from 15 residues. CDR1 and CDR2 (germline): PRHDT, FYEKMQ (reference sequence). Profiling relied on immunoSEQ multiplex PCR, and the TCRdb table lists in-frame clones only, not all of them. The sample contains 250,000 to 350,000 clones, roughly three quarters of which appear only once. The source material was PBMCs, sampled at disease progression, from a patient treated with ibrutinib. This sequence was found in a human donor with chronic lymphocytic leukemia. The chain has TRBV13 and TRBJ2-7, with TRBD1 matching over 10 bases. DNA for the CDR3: TGTGCCAGCAGCCACCGGGACAGGGGCTCCTACGAGCAGTACTTC. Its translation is CASSHRDRGSYEQYF.